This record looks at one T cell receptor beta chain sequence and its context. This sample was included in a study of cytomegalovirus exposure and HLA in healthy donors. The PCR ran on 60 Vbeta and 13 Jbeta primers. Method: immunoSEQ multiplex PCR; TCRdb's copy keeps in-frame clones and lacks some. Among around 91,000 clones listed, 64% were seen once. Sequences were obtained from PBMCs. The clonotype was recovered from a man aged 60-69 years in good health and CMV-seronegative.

CDR3 loop: CASSQDLALAGVDTQYF. The CDR3 DNA reads as TGTGCCAGCAGCCAAGATCTGGCCCTAGCGGGAGTAGATACGCAGTATTTT. The chain carries TRBV4-2 and TRBJ2-3; 10 nucleotides agree with TRBD2. Germline V CDR1 and CDR2: LGHNA, YNFKEQ. J gave up 5 bases and V 0 bases, and 8 bases lay outside the gene matches. This CDR3 is built from 17 residues.